A selection of T cell receptor beta chains follows, all from one sample in a study of blood T cell repertoires in COVID-19. Generated by immunoSEQ multiplex PCR, the TCRdb table keeps only in-frame clones and is missing some. Seen here are under 300,000 clones, about 82% observed once, and the top ten hold 12%. The sample consisted of peripheral blood. The source is an elderly man with acute or convalescent COVID-19. The CDR3 runs from the conserved cysteine through the conserved F or W. The size entry is marked missing in some rows and otherwise reads once, few, many or a size class.

V gene	J gene	clone size	CDR3 protein
TRBV27	TRBJ1-1	-	CASSLRGLNTEAFF
TRBV6-5	TRBJ1-4	few	CASSRGWTNEKLFF
TRBV2	TRBJ1-4	-	CASTQTGRMNEKLFF
TRBV5-1	TRBJ1-3	-	CASRTGQSSGNTIYF
TRBV28	TRBJ1-2	-	CASSLLEDKSF
TRBV2	TRBJ2-7	-	CASSEEKAGGPLAEQYF
TRBV7-2	TRBJ1-5	-	CASSPKPGNQPQHF
TRBV7-2	TRBJ2-3	-	CASSPRQRQGSGTDTQYF
TRBV28	TRBJ1-5	few	CASKRDRGLSNQPQHF
TRBV2	TRBJ1-1	-	CASSERSYTEAFF
TRBV18	TRBJ2-5	-	CASSPGQQETQYF
TRBV2	TRBJ1-1	-	CASDARGGRTEAFF
TRBV9	TRBJ2-5	few	CASSGQGMNQETQYF
TRBV5-5	TRBJ2-7	once	CASSFGSGAYEQYF
TRBV20-1	TRBJ1-6	-	CSASALSGGDSPLHF
TRBV3-1/TRBV3-2	TRBJ2-7	-	CASSQASGTEQYF
TRBV18	TRBJ1-1	-	CASSVQGINTEAFF
TRBV7-2	TRBJ2-6	-	CASSLVSRSSSGANVLTF
TRBV12-3/TRBV12-4	TRBJ2-7	-	CASSPRVAYEQYF
TRBV7-9	TRBJ2-7	-	CASSPSATQGSYEQYF
TRBV25-1	TRBJ2-7	-	CASSELSRGYEQYF
TRBV2	TRBJ1-1	-	CASSESPAQGGTEAFF
TRBV6-5	TRBJ1-3	-	CASSQGVGGNTIYF
TRBV28	TRBJ1-5	-	CASSSGQGNYQPQHF
TRBV6-5	TRBJ2-6	-	CASSYSRGTGANVLTF
TRBV28	TRBJ1-2	-	CASSGGLGYGYTF
TRBV19	TRBJ1-1	-	CASSTGLPNTEAFF
TRBV28	TRBJ1-5	-	CASSLWGRGSNQPQHF
TRBV7-2	TRBJ1-2	-	CASSPRGGSNGYTF
TRBV12-3/TRBV12-4	TRBJ1-2	-	CASSMTLSYGYTF
TRBV6-1	TRBJ1-3	-	CASSEGTLGNTIYF
TRBV4-1	TRBJ2-7	few	CASSQEGGTGKYEQYF
TRBV6-5	TRBJ1-6	-	CASTPDRGNSPLHF
TRBV13	TRBJ2-7	-	CASSSYRISPEQYF
TRBV7-9	TRBJ2-1	-	CASSLALAGKYNEQFF
TRBV14	TRBJ2-1	-	CASSQDRGTNPSALNEQFF
TRBV7-2	TRBJ2-5	-	CASSSLAGGPRETQYF
TRBV12-3/TRBV12-4	TRBJ2-1	-	CASSLAGGNEQFF
TRBV7-9	TRBJ1-2	-	CASSLDQGPAVGYTF
TRBV6-5	TRBJ1-5	-	CASSTLQGVQGPQHF
TRBV13	TRBJ1-6	-	CASSLAVSPLHF
TRBV6-6	TRBJ2-2	-	CASSYTGAGELFF
TRBV29-1	TRBJ1-2	-	CSVALTSNYGYTF
TRBV7-9	TRBJ2-1	-	CASSPTSAEQFF
TRBV4-3	TRBJ1-4	-	CASSQDLDREKLFF
TRBV10-2	TRBJ2-2	-	CASSGGGRGELFF
TRBV2	TRBJ2-1	-	CASSGLSTEQFF
TRBV6-2/TRBV6-3	TRBJ1-4	-	CASRPRVPGQANEKLFF
TRBV28	TRBJ1-2	-	CASSLGRGRLYGYTF
TRBV6-5	TRBJ2-2	-	CATRGEPTNTGELFF
TRBV27	TRBJ2-3	-	CASGTGEGTDTQYF
TRBV10-3	TRBJ2-7	-	CAIRNVATGDHEQYF
TRBV7-9	TRBJ2-7	-	CASSSFSQEQYF
TRBV5-4	TRBJ2-1	-	CASSPARSGHIPNEQFF
TRBV5-1	TRBJ1-6	-	CASSSEDILSTSPLHF
TRBV5-4	TRBJ2-3	-	CASSLGPGTQADTQYF